This is a list of T cell receptor beta chains from one sample in a study of human T cells and chemical hapten exposure. TCRdb re-called the RACE reads through MiXCR, storing one row per CDR3 protein. There are about 49,000 distinct CDR3 sequences in the sample; about 9% occur only once, and roughly 4.1% lies in the top ten. The source was whole blood, collected in connection with sensitization to the hapten diphenylcyclopropenone (DPC). The source is a woman in her 50s with alopecia areata. Some clones in this sample may be carry-over from other donors' samples. The CDR3 runs from the conserved cysteine through the conserved F or W. D genes are given only for firm matches. Size is stated for part of the rows, as once, few or many counts, or as a class when the clone is expanded.

CDR3aa: CASSLALGQDKSNTGELFF; CDR3nt: TGTGCCAGCAGCTTAGCGCTGGGACAGGATAAATCGAACACCGGGGAGCTGTTTTTT; j_gene: TRBJ2-2; d_gene: TRBD1; abundance: many; v_gene: TRBV7-6
CDR3aa: CASSVGGSDGELFF; CDR3nt: TGTGCCAGCAGCGTAGGCGGGAGTGACGGGGAGCTGTTTTTT; j_gene: TRBJ2-2; d_gene: TRBD2; abundance: few; v_gene: TRBV9
CDR3aa: CASSVGLAGINEQYF; CDR3nt: TGTGCCAGTAGTGTCGGACTAGCGGGAATCAACGAGCAGTACTTC; j_gene: TRBJ2-7; d_gene: TRBD2; abundance: few; v_gene: TRBV19
CDR3aa: CASRTSGSPLGQFF; CDR3nt: TGTGCCAGCAGGACTAGCGGGAGTCCCCTAGGGCAGTTCTTC; j_gene: TRBJ2-1; d_gene: TRBD2; abundance: many; v_gene: TRBV2
CDR3aa: CASSLGQDREQYF; CDR3nt: TGTGCCAGCAGCCTAGGACAGGACCGCGAGCAGTACTTC; j_gene: TRBJ2-7; d_gene: TRBD1; abundance: many; v_gene: TRBV7-6
CDR3aa: CASSLAGQPNQPQHF; CDR3nt: TGTGCCAGCAGCTTAGCGGGGCAGCCTAATCAGCCCCAGCATTTT; j_gene: TRBJ1-5; d_gene: -; abundance: -; v_gene: TRBV7-9
CDR3aa: CASSLETGHGYTF; CDR3nt: TGTGCCAGCAGCCTCGAAACCGGTCATGGCTACACCTTC; j_gene: TRBJ1-2; d_gene: -; abundance: many; v_gene: TRBV7-6
CDR3aa: CASSRRMRDYNEQFF; CDR3nt: TGTGCCAGCAGCCGTCGAATGCGGGATTACAATGAGCAGTTCTTC; j_gene: TRBJ2-1; d_gene: -; abundance: many; v_gene: TRBV7-9
CDR3aa: CSARDSGTTTDTQYF; CDR3nt: TGCAGTGCTAGAGATTCCGGGACTACGACAGATACGCAGTATTTT; j_gene: TRBJ2-3; d_gene: TRBD2; abundance: few; v_gene: TRBV20-1
CDR3aa: CASSLGAGEDNEQFF; CDR3nt: TGTGCCAGCAGCTTAGGAGCGGGAGAGGACAATGAGCAGTTCTTC; j_gene: TRBJ2-1; d_gene: TRBD2; abundance: -; v_gene: TRBV11-3
CDR3aa: CASSLDSGGSTDTQYF; CDR3nt: TGCGCCAGCAGCTTGGATAGCGGGGGTAGCACAGATACGCAGTATTTT; j_gene: TRBJ2-3; d_gene: TRBD2; abundance: -; v_gene: TRBV5-1
CDR3aa: CTSSLQGRETQYF; CDR3nt: TGTACCAGCAGTTTACAAGGGCGTGAGACCCAGTACTTC; j_gene: TRBJ2-5; d_gene: -; abundance: -; v_gene: TRBV27
CDR3aa: CASSWGTMSTDTQYF; CDR3nt: TGCGCCAGCAGCTGGGGGACAATGAGCACAGATACGCAGTATTTT; j_gene: TRBJ2-3; d_gene: -; abundance: many; v_gene: TRBV5-1
CDR3aa: CASSQVRAGVTADTQYF; CDR3nt: TGTGCCAGCAGCCAAGTTCGGGCGGGAGTTACCGCAGATACGCAGTATTTT; j_gene: TRBJ2-3; d_gene: TRBD2; abundance: many; v_gene: TRBV3-1
CDR3aa: CASSLEGFTDTQYF; CDR3nt: TGTGCCAGCAGCTTAGAAGGGTTTACAGATACGCAGTATTTT; j_gene: TRBJ2-3; d_gene: -; abundance: -; v_gene: TRBV7-9
CDR3aa: CAWRGQDHGYTF; CDR3nt: TGTGCCTGGAGGGGACAGGACCATGGCTACACCTTC; j_gene: TRBJ1-2; d_gene: TRBD1; abundance: -; v_gene: TRBV30
CDR3aa: CASSNRVRTSYEQYF; CDR3nt: TGTGCCAGCAGCAACCGGGTCCGTACCTCCTACGAGCAGTACTTC; j_gene: TRBJ2-7; d_gene: -; abundance: few; v_gene: TRBV21-1
CDR3aa: CASRQGRNYGYTF; CDR3nt: TGTGCCAGCAGACAGGGGCGTAACTATGGCTACACCTTC; j_gene: TRBJ1-2; d_gene: TRBD1; abundance: many; v_gene: TRBV7-2
CDR3aa: CASSPRQGSEQFF; CDR3nt: TGTGCCAGCTCACCAAGACAGGGGAGTGAGCAGTTCTTC; j_gene: TRBJ2-1; d_gene: TRBD1; abundance: many; v_gene: TRBV18
CDR3aa: CAISTGLFTEAFF; CDR3nt: TGTGCCATCAGTACAGGACTGTTCACTGAAGCTTTCTTT; j_gene: TRBJ1-1; d_gene: -; abundance: -; v_gene: TRBV10-3
CDR3aa: CASGSGTGGVETQYF; CDR3nt: TGTGCCAGCGGCTCCGGGACAGGGGGCGTAGAGACCCAGTACTTC; j_gene: TRBJ2-5; d_gene: TRBD1; abundance: few; v_gene: TRBV11-2
CDR3aa: CASSLGARASYEQYF; CDR3nt: TGTGCCAGCAGCTTAGGAGCCAGGGCCTCCTACGAGCAGTACTTC; j_gene: TRBJ2-7; d_gene: -; abundance: many; v_gene: TRBV11-2
CDR3aa: CACEWVGDTQYF; CDR3nt: TGTGCCTGCGAATGGGTTGGAGATACGCAGTATTTT; j_gene: TRBJ2-3; d_gene: -; abundance: once; v_gene: TRBV7-2
CDR3aa: CASSLVNMNTEAFF; CDR3nt: TGTGCCAGCAGCTTAGTAAACATGAACACTGAAGCTTTCTTT; j_gene: TRBJ1-1; d_gene: -; abundance: many; v_gene: TRBV7-8
CDR3aa: CASSLGRITYSNQPQHF; CDR3nt: TGTGCCAGCAGCTTGGGTCGGATAACTTATAGCAATCAGCCCCAGCATTTT; j_gene: TRBJ1-5; d_gene: -; abundance: many; v_gene: TRBV7-8
CDR3aa: CASSFLAGEDEQYF; CDR3nt: TGTGCCAGCAGCTTTCTAGCGGGAGAGGACGAGCAGTACTTC; j_gene: TRBJ2-7; d_gene: TRBD2; abundance: many; v_gene: TRBV7-8
CDR3aa: CASTGQNNSPLHF; CDR3nt: TGTGCCAGCACCGGACAGAATAATTCACCCCTCCACTTT; j_gene: TRBJ1-6; d_gene: -; abundance: many; v_gene: TRBV6-1
CDR3aa: CASSQGGAGQPAYEAFF; CDR3nt: TGTGCCAGCAGCCAGGGGGGGGCGGGACAGCCAGCCTATGAAGCTTTCTTT; j_gene: TRBJ1-1; d_gene: TRBD1; abundance: many; v_gene: TRBV4-2
CDR3aa: CASSESPGQFYEQYF; CDR3nt: TGTGCCAGCAGTGAAAGCCCGGGACAGTTCTACGAGCAGTACTTC; j_gene: TRBJ2-7; d_gene: TRBD1; abundance: -; v_gene: TRBV6-1
CDR3aa: CASSVGGPSYEQYF; CDR3nt: TGTGCCAGCAGCGTAGGCGGGCCTTCCTACGAGCAGTACTTC; j_gene: TRBJ2-7; d_gene: -; abundance: many; v_gene: TRBV9
CDR3aa: CASSLDSFYEQYF; CDR3nt: TGCGCCAGCAGCTTGGACAGCTTCTACGAGCAGTACTTC; j_gene: TRBJ2-7; d_gene: -; abundance: many; v_gene: TRBV5-1
CDR3aa: CASEGSGYGYTF; CDR3nt: TGTGCCAGTGAGGGGAGTGGCTATGGCTACACCTTC; j_gene: TRBJ1-2; d_gene: -; abundance: -; v_gene: TRBV9
CDR3aa: CASSITGSTPRNNEQFF; CDR3nt: TGTGCCAGTAGTATAACGGGCTCCACGCCGAGAAACAATGAGCAGTTCTTC; j_gene: TRBJ2-1; d_gene: -; abundance: few; v_gene: TRBV19
CDR3aa: CSVRVGDSHGYTF; CDR3nt: TGCAGCGTCCGTGTGGGGGACTCTCATGGCTACACCTTC; j_gene: TRBJ1-2; d_gene: -; abundance: many; v_gene: TRBV29-1
CDR3aa: CASSTRTPANYGYTF; CDR3nt: TGTGCCAGCAGTACTAGGACGCCCGCTAACTATGGCTACACCTTC; j_gene: TRBJ1-2; d_gene: -; abundance: many; v_gene: TRBV6-5
CDR3aa: CASSMAARLTGELFF; CDR3nt: TGTGCCAGCAGTATGGCGGCACGACTAACCGGGGAGCTGTTTTTT; j_gene: TRBJ2-2; d_gene: -; abundance: once; v_gene: TRBV28
CDR3aa: CSARGPRDRGENGYTF; CDR3nt: TGCAGTGCTAGAGGCCCACGGGACAGGGGGGAAAATGGCTACACCTTC; j_gene: TRBJ1-2; d_gene: TRBD1; abundance: many; v_gene: TRBV20-1
CDR3aa: CSVGEGAGQPQHF; CDR3nt: TGCAGCGTTGGAGAAGGGGCAGGTCAGCCCCAGCATTTT; j_gene: TRBJ1-5; d_gene: -; abundance: -; v_gene: TRBV29-1
CDR3aa: CASSRDRGFYNEQFF; CDR3nt: TGTGCCAGCAGTCGGGACAGGGGTTTTTACAATGAGCAGTTCTTC; j_gene: TRBJ2-1; d_gene: TRBD1; abundance: few; v_gene: TRBV27
CDR3aa: CASSPLAEGSSTDTQYF; CDR3nt: TGTGCCAGCTCACCACTTGCTGAAGGATCTAGCACAGATACGCAGTATTTT; j_gene: TRBJ2-3; d_gene: -; abundance: -; v_gene: TRBV18